The 3 T cell receptor beta chains below all came from one sample that was sequenced in a study of T cells after yellow fever vaccination. TCRdb reprocessed the 5' RACE reads with MiXCR, giving one entry per CDR3 protein. The sample holds 550,000 or so distinct CDR3 sequences, 15% to 20% seen once. The sequences come from PBMCs, collected 15 days after the yellow fever booster vaccination. The source of these receptors is a man between 25 and 39 years old who received the YFV17D yellow fever vaccine.

V gene TRBV5-1 combines with J gene TRBJ2-3; D may correspond to TRBD1 or TRBD2 (5 bases each). V lost 0 bases and J lost 1, with 12 bases in between. The CDR3 consists of 16 residues. In germline, CDR1 is SGHRS, CDR2 YFSETQ. CDR3 in amino acids: CASSLGTGPGTDTQYF. The CDR3 DNA reads as TGCGCCAGCAGCTTGGGTACGGGGCCCGGCACAGATACGCAGTATTTT.

CDR3 in amino acids: CASSLVGSGYTEAFF. CDR3 DNA sequence: TGTGCCAGCAGCTTAGTCGGCTCCGGTTACACTGAAGCTTTCTTT. This chain links TRBV7-2 with TRBJ1-1; D gene ambiguous. Per germline, CDR1 SGHTA and CDR2 FQGNSA. The CDR3 is 15 amino acids. Deletions cut 1 base from V and 3 bases from J, with 12 bases between.

This clonotype was recorded once. The CDR3 bases are TGCAGTGCTGTAAGACCCCAAGAGACCCAGTACTTC. Protein product: CSAVRPQETQYF. V is TRBV20-1 and J is TRBJ2-5; D ambiguous. Per germline, CDR1 DFQATT and CDR2 SNEGSKA (reference sequence). V was shortened by 5 bases and J by 1 base, with 8 bases between the two germline ends. There are 12 residues in the CDR3.